The 20 T cell receptor beta chains reported below all come from one sample, sequenced in a study of CD8 T cells in Susac syndrome. Random hexamers were used to reverse transcribe the RNA input (0.5 to 1 ug). Using its own MiXCR run on the immunoSEQ multiplex PCR reads, TCRdb lists one record per CDR3 protein. The data show 130,000 to 150,000 distinct CDR3 sequences, with nearly 95% seen just once and 0.25% to 0.3% held by the top ten. The material sequenced was CD8+ T cells from PBMCs. The receptors come from a human donor in good health.

This chain uses TRBV9 with TRBJ1-2, with D perhaps matching TRBD1 (6 bases). Trimming shortened V by 2 bases and J by 5 bases, and 10 bases separated the two germline ends. Germline V CDR1 and CDR2: SGDLS, YYNGEE. The CDR3 loop spans 13 amino acids. Here the CDR3 DNA reads TGTGCCAGCAGCGTTCCGGGGGCGTATGGCTACACCTTC. Translation: CASSVPGAYGYTF.

J is TRBJ1-1 and V is TRBV2, with 8 bases fitting TRBD1. The CDR3 is made up of 14 amino acids. V was pared by 3 bases and J by 3 bases, with 3 bases of the junction left unmatched. CDR1 SNHLY and CDR2 FYNNEI come from the germline V gene. Here the CDR3 reads CASSDSTGDTEAFF. In DNA, the CDR3 is TGTGCCAGCAGTGACTCGACAGGGGACACTGAAGCTTTCTTT. Looking up the rest from reference TRBV2 and TRBJ1-1 gives the full variable domain: EPEVTQTPSHQVTQMGQEVILRCVPISNHLYFYWYRQILGQKVEFLVSFYNNEISEKSEIFDDQFSVERPDGSNFTLKIRSTKLEDSAMYFCASSDSTGDTEAFFGQGTRLTVV.

This chain uses TRBV20-1 with TRBJ2-7; a weak D match, TRBD2 (6 bases). Trimming removed 7 bases at V and 0 bases at J, with 10 bases between. CDR1 DFQATT and CDR2 SNEGSKA come from the germline V gene (reference sequence). The CDR3 consists of 12 residues. CDR3 amino acids: CSVGDFSYEQYF. CDR3 nucleotides: TGCAGTGTCGGGGACTTCTCCTACGAGCAGTACTTC.

The chain carries TRBV6-6 and TRBJ2-3; the D gene is possibly TRBD2 (5 bases). CDR3 size: 12 residues. The germline gives CDR1 MNHNY, CDR2 SVGAGI (reference sequence). The CDR3 loop reads CASWGGTDTQYF. Written as DNA, the CDR3 is TGTGCTTCCTGGGGAGGCACAGATACGCAGTATTTT.

The chain carries TRBV27 and TRBJ2-5; TRBD2 matches at 8 bases. V lost 5 bases, J lost 1 base, and 12 bases stayed unmatched. The germline V gene has CDR1 MNHEY and CDR2 SMNVEV (reference sequence). The length of the CDR3 is 17 residues. The CDR3 is CASSPSSGRKLQETQYF. CDR3 nucleotide sequence: TGTGCCAGCAGTCCATCTAGCGGGCGGAAACTCCAAGAGACCCAGTACTTC.

V is TRBV27 and J is TRBJ2-7; 9 bases match TRBD1. V was clipped by 5 bases and J by 3 bases; unmatched bases: 8. CDR3 size: 15 residues. Germline V gene sequence: CDR1 MNHEY, CDR2 SMNVEV (reference sequence). The CDR3 here is CASSTTGGTFYEQYF. CDR3 in DNA: TGTGCCAGCAGTACCACAGGGGGCACGTTCTACGAGCAGTACTTC.

The rearrangement links TRBV7-2 to TRBJ2-1; D unclear. Germline V lookup: CDR1 SGHTA, CDR2 FQGNSA. The V end lost 7 bases, the J end lost 7 bases, and 11 bases lay between the germline ends. This CDR3 is built from 12 residues. This CDR3 is CASTPSGNEQFF. In DNA form, the CDR3 reads TGTGCCAGCACTCCCTCAGGAAATGAGCAGTTCTTC.

The chain combines TRBV20-1 with TRBJ2-4, with no clear D. The V gene lost 2 bases and the J gene lost 1 base, with 12 bases spanning the gap. The CDR3 runs 15 residues. The germline gives CDR1 DFQATT, CDR2 SNEGSKA (reference sequence). DNA of the CDR3: TGCAGTGCTAGAATCCTCCGCGCGGCCAAAAACATTCAGTACTTC. It codes for CSARILRAAKNIQYF.

This CDR3 is CASSRFQGISNQPQHF. CDR3 DNA sequence: TGTGCCAGCTCACGGTTTCAAGGGATTAGCAATCAGCCCCAGCATTTT. The chain couples TRBV18 to TRBJ1-5; D not certain. Germline V lookup: CDR1 KGHSH, CDR2 LQKENI. CDR3 length: 16 residues. V was trimmed by 4 bases and J by 0 bases, leaving 13 bases between them. The full variable domain, rest sourced from reference TRBV18 and TRBJ1-5, is NAGVMQNPRHLVRRRGQEARLRCSPMKGHSHVYWYRQLPEEGLKFMVYLQKENIIDESGMPKERFSAEFPKEGPSILRIQQVVRGDSAAYFCASSRFQGISNQPQHFGDGTRLSIL.

The J gene is TRBJ1-3, the V gene TRBV30; D perhaps matches TRBD1 (6 bases). The CDR3 consists of 12 residues. V was shortened by 1 base and J by 8 bases, with 9 bases between the two germline ends. Germline V gives CDR1 GTSNPN, CDR2 SVGIG (reference sequence). CDR3 in amino acids: CAWSGEGDTIYF. The CDR3 DNA is TGTGCCTGGAGTGGGGAGGGGGACACCATATATTTT.

The rearrangement joins TRBV15 to TRBJ1-4; unclear D gene. This CDR3 contains 15 residues. Trimming pared 2 bases from V and 8 bases from J, leaving 15 bases between. CDR1 is LNHNV, CDR2 YYDKDF, per germline (reference sequence). CDR3 protein: CATSRSRAAGEKLFF. The CDR3 bases are TGTGCCACCAGCAGATCCCGGGCCGCGGGCGAAAAACTGTTTTTT.

The chain carries TRBV29-1 and TRBJ2-3, with 14 bases aligning to TRBD2. The CDR3 is 15 amino acids. Germline V CDR1 and CDR2: SQVTM, ANQGSEA. The V segment lost 4 bases and the J segment 3 bases; nucleotides outside the gene matches: 3. Here the CDR3 DNA reads TGCAGCGTTGGCGGACTAGCGGGAGGTACAGATACGCAGTATTTT. It translates to CSVGGLAGGTDTQYF.

The rearrangement joins TRBV9 to TRBJ2-7; 7 bases line up with TRBD2. Germline-derived CDR1 and CDR2 are SGDLS and YYNGEE. This CDR3 is built from 16 residues. The V and J ends lost 0 bases and 4 bases, in that order; junction bases with no gene match: 10. DNA for the CDR3: TGTGCCAGCAGCGTAGGACTTGCTAGCGGCCCTTACGAGCAGTACTTC. The encoded protein is CASSVGLASGPYEQYF.

The CDR3 region has the DNA TGCGCCAGCAGCCAAGATAAGGGATTATACAATGAGCAGTTCTTC. It specifies CASSQDKGLYNEQFF. This chain joins TRBV4-1 and TRBJ2-1; D uncertain. The CDR3 spans 15 residues. V was cut by 0 bases and J by 4 bases, with 10 bases left in between. CDR1 and CDR2 from the germline V gene are MGHRA and YSYEKL.

The chain joins TRBV4-1 to TRBJ1-5; D unclear. CDR1 MGHRA and CDR2 YSYEKL come from the germline V gene. Trimming removed 4 bases at V and 6 bases at J, with 16 bases between. This CDR3 region has 15 residues. DNA for the CDR3: TGCGCCAGCAGCCCCTCCGAAACGGTGGGTCAGCCCCAGCATTTT. Translated: CASSPSETVGQPQHF.

V gene TRBV27 combines with J gene TRBJ2-2, with D perhaps matching TRBD1 (6 bases). CDR3 length equals 15 residues. Per the germline V gene, CDR1 is MNHEY and CDR2 is SMNVEV (reference sequence). V was pared by 4 bases and J by 7 bases, with 16 bases between. CDR3 region: CASSSPWGPGGELFF. The CDR3 DNA sequence: TGTGCCAGCAGTTCACCATGGGGGCCTGGCGGGGAGCTGTTTTTT.

The chain has TRBV6-4 and TRBJ2-1; the D is unclear. Germline CDR1 is MRHNA and CDR2 is SNTAGT. V lost 0 bases and J 0 bases, leaving 9 bases between the germline ends. The CDR3 spans 16 residues. CDR3 region: CASSDSPTSSYNEQFF. DNA for the CDR3: TGTGCCAGCAGTGACTCCCCCACGAGCTCCTACAATGAGCAGTTCTTC.

This sequence joins TRBV4-1 and TRBJ2-4; 9 bases line up with TRBD2. Per the germline V gene, CDR1 is MGHRA and CDR2 is YSYEKL. The CDR3 has 14 amino acids. Trimming removed 4 bases from V and 10 bases from J; junction bases left unmatched: 8. The CDR3 region is CASSPGAGGMIQYF. Here the CDR3 DNA reads TGCGCCAGCAGCCCAGGGGCGGGGGGGATGATTCAGTACTTC.

This chain joins TRBV20-1 and TRBJ2-7; D could derive from TRBD1 or TRBD2 (5 bases each). The CDR3 contains 14 residues. Germline CDR1 DFQATT, CDR2 SNEGSKA (reference sequence). The ends were cut back, 6 bases at V and 1 base at J, with 16 bases in the middle. The CDR3: CSADRDDQSYEQYF. CDR3 sequence (DNA): TGCAGTGCGGACCGGGACGACCAATCCTACGAGCAGTACTTC.

The genes are TRBV29-1 and TRBJ2-7; D is unclear. Germline CDR1 is SQVTM and CDR2 is ANQGSEA. V lost 4 bases to trimming and J lost 4 bases, with 2 bases between them. The CDR3 is made up of 9 amino acids. The CDR3: CSVGYEQYF. CDR3 nucleotides: TGCAGCGTTGGATACGAGCAGTACTTC.